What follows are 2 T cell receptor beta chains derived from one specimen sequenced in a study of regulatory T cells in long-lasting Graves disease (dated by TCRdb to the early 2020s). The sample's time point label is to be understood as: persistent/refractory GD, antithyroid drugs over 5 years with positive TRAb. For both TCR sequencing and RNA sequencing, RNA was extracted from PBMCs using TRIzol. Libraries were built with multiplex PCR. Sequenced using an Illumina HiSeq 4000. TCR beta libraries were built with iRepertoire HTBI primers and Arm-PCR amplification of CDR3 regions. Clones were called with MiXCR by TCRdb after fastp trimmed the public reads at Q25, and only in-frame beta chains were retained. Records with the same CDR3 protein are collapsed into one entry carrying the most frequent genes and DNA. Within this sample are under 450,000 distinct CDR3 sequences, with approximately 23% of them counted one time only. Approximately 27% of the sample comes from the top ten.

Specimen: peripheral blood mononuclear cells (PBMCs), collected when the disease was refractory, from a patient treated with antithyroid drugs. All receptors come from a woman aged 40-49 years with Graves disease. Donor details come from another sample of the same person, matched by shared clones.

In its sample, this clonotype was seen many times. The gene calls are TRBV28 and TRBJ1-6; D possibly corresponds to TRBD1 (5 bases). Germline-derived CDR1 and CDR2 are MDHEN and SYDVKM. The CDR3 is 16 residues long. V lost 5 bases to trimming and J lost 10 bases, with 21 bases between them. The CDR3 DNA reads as TGTGCCAGCAGTGTACCACGGGGCCCCTTTGACTCACCCCTCCACTTT. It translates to CASSVPRGPFDSPLHF.

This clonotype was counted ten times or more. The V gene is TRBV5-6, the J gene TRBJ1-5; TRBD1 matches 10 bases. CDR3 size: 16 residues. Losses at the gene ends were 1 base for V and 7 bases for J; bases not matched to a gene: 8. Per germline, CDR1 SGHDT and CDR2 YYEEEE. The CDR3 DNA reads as TGTGCCAGCAGCTTGAGGGGACAGGGGATCCGGCAGCCCCAGCATTTT. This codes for CASSLRGQGIRQPQHF.